The subject of this entry is one T cell receptor (beta chain). Its antigen is undetermined. CDR1 and CDR2 (germline): SGHDT, YYEEEE. J was trimmed by 5 bases and V by 0 bases; bases with no gene match: 6. CDR3 size: 16 residues. A sample-barcoded 5' primer and a J-beta primer mix were used in a second PCR of about 7 to 12 cycles. MiXCR, run by TCRdb on the 5' RACE reads, gives a single entry per CDR3 protein. Among about 1.4 million distinct CDR3 sequences listed, approximately 63% were seen once. Each donor's blood draw was ten milliliters of peripheral blood. Isolation of PBMCs gave at least 6 million cells per sample. This specimen comes from a study of blood T cells in healthy people across ages. Study-wide points: There were more naive CD4+ cells and higher diversity in long-lived donors than in aged donors. The recorded TCR beta diversity per million T cells decreased in a roughly linear manner with age.

Sequenced material: blood. The clonotype comes from a young man in good health. The chain uses TRBV5-6 and TRBJ1-5; the match to TRBD1 covers 9 bases. CDR3 nucleotide sequence: TGTGCCAGCAGCTTGGCCCTCGGACAGGGGCATCAGCCCCAGCATTTT. Translating gives CASSLALGQGHQPQHF.